The present entry profiles one TCR beta chain with its context. TCRdb's copy holds only in-frame clones and misses some; the assay was immunoSEQ multiplex PCR. The data contain roughly 400,000 clones, 90% to 95% of them singletons. J lost 5 bases, V lost 3 bases, and 6 bases had no gene match. CDR3 size: 17 residues. The germline V gene has CDR1 SGHNT and CDR2 YYREEE (reference sequence). This sample was included in a study of blood T cell repertoires in COVID-19. Sequenced: PBMCs or T cells enriched from blood (not recorded which). This sequence was found in a woman between 35 and 50 years old who had been exposed to COVID-19. The chain employs TRBV5-4 and TRBJ2-3, with 16 nucleotides matching TRBD2. CDR3 sequence: CASSSGTSGRAGDTQYF. The DNA of the CDR3 is TGTGCCAGCAGCTCCGGGACTAGCGGGAGGGCCGGAGATACGCAGTATTTT.